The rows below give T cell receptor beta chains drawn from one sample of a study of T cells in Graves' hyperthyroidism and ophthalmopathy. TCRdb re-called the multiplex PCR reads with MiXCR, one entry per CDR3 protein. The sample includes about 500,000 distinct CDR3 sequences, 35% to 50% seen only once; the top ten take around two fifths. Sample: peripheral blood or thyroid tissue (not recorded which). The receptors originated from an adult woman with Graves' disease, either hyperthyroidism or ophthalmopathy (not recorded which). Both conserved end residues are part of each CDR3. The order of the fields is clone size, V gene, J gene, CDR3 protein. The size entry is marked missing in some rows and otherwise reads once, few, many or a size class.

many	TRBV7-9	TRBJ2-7	CASSLVSGEYF
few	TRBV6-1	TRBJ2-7	CASSEEPTGGYEQYF
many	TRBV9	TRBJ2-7	CASSATTSSYEQYF
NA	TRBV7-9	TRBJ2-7	CASIRAGALTYEQYF
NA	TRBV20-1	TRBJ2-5	CSAAGSETQYF
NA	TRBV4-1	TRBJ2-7	CASSQEFGVTFYEQYF
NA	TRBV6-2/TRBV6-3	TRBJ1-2	CATYRDTSGDDGYTF
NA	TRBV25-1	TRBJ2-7	CASSRQGVSYEQYF
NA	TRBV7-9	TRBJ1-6	CASSQETGGRPNSPLHF
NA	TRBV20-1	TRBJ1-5	CSAWTGDNQPQHF
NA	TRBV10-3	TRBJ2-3	CATGLAGDTQYF